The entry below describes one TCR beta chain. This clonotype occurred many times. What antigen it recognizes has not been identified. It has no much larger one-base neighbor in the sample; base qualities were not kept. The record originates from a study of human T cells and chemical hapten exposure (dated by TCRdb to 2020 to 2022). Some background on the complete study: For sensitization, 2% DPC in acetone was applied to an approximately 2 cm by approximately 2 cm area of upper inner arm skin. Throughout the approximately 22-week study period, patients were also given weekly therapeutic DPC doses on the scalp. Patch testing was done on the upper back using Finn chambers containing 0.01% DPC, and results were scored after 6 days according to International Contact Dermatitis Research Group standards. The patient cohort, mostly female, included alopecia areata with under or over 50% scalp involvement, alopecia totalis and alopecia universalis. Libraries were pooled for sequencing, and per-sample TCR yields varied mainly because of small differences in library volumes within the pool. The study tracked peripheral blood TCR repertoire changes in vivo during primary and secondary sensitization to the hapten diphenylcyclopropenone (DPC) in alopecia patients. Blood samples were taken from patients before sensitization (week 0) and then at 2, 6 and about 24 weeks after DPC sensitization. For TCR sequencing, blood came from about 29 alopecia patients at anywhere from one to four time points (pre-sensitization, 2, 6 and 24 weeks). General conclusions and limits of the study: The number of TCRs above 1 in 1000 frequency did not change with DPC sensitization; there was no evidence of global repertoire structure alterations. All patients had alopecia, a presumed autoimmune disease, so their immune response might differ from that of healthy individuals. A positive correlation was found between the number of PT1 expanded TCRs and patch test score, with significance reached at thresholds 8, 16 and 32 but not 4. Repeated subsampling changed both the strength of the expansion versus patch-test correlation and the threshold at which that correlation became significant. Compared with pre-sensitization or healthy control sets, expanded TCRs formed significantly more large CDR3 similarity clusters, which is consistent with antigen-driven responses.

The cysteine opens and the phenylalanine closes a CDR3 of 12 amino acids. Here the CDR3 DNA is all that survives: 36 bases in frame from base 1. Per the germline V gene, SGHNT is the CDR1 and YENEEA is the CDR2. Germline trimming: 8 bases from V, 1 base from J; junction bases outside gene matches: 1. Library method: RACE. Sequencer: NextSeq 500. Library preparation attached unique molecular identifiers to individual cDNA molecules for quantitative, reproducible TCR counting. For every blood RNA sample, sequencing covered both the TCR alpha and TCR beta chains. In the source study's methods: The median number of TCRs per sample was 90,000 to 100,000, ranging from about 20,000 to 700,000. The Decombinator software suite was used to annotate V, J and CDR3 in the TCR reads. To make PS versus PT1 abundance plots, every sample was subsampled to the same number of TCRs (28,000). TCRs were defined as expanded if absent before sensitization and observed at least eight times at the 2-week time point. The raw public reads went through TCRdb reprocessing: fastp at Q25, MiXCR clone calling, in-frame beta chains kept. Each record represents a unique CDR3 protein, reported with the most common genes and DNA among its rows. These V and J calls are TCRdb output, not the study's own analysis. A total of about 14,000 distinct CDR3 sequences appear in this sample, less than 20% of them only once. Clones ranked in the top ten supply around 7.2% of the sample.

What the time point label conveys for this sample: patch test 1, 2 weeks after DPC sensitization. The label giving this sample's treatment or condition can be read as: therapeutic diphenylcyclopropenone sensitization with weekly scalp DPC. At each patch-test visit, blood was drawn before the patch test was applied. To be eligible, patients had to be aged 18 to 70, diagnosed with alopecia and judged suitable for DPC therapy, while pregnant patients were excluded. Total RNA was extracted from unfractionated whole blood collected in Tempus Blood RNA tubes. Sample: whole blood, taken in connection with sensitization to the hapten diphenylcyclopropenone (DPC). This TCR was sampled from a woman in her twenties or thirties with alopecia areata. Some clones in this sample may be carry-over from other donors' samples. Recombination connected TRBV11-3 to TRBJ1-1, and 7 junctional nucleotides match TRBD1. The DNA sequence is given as TGTGCCAGCCGGACAGGGAACACTGAAGCTTTCTTT. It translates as CASRTGNTEAFF.